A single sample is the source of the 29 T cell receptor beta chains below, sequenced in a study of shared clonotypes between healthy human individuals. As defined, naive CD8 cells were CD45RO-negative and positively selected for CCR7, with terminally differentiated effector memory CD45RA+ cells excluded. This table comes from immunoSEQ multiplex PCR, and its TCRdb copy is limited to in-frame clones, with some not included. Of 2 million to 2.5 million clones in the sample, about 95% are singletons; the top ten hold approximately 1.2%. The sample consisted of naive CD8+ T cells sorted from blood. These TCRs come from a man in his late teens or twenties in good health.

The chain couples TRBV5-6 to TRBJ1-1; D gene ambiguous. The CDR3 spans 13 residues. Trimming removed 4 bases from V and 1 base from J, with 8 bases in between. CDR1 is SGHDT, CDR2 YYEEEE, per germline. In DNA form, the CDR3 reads TGTGCCAGCAGCCAGACGGAGAACACTGAAGCTTTCTTT. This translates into CASSQTENTEAFF.

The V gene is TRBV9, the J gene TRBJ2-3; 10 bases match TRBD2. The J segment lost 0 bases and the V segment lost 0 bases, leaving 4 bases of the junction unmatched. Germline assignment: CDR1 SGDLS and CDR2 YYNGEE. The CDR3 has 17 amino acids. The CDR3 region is CASSVVVLAGSTDTQYF. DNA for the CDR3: TGTGCCAGCAGCGTAGTAGTACTAGCGGGGAGCACAGATACGCAGTATTTT.

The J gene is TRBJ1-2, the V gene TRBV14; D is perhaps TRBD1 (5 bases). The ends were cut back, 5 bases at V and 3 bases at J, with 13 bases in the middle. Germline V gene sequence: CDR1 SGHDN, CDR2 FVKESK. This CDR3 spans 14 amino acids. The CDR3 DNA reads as TGTGCCAGCAGCGAGCTAGGGACCTACTATGGCTACACCTTC. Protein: CASSELGTYYGYTF.

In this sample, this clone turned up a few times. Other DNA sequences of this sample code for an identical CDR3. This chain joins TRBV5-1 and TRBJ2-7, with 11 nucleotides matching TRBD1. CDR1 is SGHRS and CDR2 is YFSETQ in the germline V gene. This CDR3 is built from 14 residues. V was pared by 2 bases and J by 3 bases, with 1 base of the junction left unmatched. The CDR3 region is CASSFGTGGYEQYF. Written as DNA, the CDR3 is TGCGCCAGCAGCTTCGGGACAGGGGGCTACGAGCAGTACTTC.

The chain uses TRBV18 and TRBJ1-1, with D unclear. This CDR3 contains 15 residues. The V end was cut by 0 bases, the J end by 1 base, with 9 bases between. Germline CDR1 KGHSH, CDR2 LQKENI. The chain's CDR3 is CASSPPPLWNTEAFF. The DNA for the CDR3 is TGTGCCAGCTCACCACCGCCCCTATGGAACACTGAAGCTTTCTTT.

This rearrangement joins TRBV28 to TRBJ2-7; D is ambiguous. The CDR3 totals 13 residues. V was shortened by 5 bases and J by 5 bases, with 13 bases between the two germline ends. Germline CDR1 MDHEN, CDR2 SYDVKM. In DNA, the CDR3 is TGTGCCAGCAGTCCCCTCCTCTTCCACGAGCAGTACTTC. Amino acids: CASSPLLFHEQYF.

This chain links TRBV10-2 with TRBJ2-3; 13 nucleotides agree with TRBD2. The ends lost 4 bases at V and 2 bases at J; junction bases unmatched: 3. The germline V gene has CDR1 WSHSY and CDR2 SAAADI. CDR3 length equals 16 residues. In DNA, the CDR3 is TGCGCCAGCAGTGGGACTAGCGGGAGTTACACAGATACGCAGTATTTT. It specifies CASSGTSGSYTDTQYF.

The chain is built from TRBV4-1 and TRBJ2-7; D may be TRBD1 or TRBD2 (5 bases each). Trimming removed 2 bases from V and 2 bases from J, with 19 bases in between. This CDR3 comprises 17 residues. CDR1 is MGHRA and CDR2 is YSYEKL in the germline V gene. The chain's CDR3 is CASSQPIGRRDPYEQYF. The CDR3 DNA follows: TGCGCCAGCAGCCAACCCATCGGACGAAGGGACCCCTACGAGCAGTACTTC.

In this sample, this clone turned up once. CDR3 protein: CASSPTLGLAYEQYF. The CDR3 DNA follows: TGTGCCAGCAGTCCTACGTTGGGACTAGCCTACGAGCAGTACTTC. V gene TRBV27 combines with J gene TRBJ2-7; the match to TRBD2 covers 8 bases. Per germline, CDR1 MNHEY and CDR2 SMNVEV (reference sequence). The ends lost 5 bases at V and 2 bases at J; junction bases unmatched: 8. The CDR3 sequence is 15 residues long.

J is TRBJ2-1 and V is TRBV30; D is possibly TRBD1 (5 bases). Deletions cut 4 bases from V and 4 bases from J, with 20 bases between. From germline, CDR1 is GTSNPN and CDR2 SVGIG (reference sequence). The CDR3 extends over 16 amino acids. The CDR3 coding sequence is TGTGCCTGGACCCAAGCCCCCAGGGAAGGATACAATGAGCAGTTCTTC. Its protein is CAWTQAPREGYNEQFF.

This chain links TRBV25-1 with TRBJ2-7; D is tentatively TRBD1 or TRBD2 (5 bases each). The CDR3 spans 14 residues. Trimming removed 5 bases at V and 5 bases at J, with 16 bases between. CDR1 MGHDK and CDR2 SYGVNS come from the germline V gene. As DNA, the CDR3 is TGTGCCAGCAGTTTCGGGGCTGGGATAAACGAGCAGTACTTC. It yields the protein CASSFGAGINEQYF.

The CDR3 region is CASTTSGQETQYF. The CDR3 nucleotides are TGTGCCAGCACCACCAGCGGACAAGAGACCCAGTACTTC. The chain combines TRBV7-9 with TRBJ2-5, with D perhaps TRBD2 (5 bases). CDR3 length: 13 residues. CDR1 and CDR2 (germline): SEHNR, FQNEAQ (reference sequence). V shed 7 bases and J shed 2 bases, with 11 bases lying between them. Combining the CDR3 with reference TRBV7-9 and TRBJ2-5 gives the whole variable domain DTGVSQNPRHKITKRGQNVTFRCDPISEHNRLYWYRQTLGQGPEFLTYFQNEAQLEKSRLLSDRFSAERPKGSFSTLEIQRTEQGDSAMYLCASTTSGQETQYFGPGTRLLVL.

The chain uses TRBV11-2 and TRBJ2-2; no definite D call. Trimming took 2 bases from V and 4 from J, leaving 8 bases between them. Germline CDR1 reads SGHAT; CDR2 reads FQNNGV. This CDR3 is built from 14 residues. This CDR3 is CASSLLGGTGELFF. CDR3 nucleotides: TGTGCCAGCAGCTTACTGGGCGGCACCGGGGAGCTGTTTTTT.

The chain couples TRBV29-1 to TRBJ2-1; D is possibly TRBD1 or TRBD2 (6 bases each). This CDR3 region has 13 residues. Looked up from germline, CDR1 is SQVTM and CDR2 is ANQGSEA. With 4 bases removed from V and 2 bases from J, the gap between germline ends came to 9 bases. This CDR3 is CSVGGGTYNEQFF. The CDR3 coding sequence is TGCAGCGTTGGAGGGGGGACCTACAATGAGCAGTTCTTC.

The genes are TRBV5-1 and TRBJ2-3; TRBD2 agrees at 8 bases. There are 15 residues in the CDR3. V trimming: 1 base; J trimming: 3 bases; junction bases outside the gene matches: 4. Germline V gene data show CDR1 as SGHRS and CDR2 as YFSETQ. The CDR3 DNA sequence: TGCGCCAGCAGCTTGCGGGGGGGCCCAACAGATACGCAGTATTTT. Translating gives CASSLRGGPTDTQYF. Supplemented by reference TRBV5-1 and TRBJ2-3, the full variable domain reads KAGVTQTPRYLIKTRGQQVTLSCSPISGHRSVSWYQQTPGQGLQFLFEYFSETQRNKGNFPGRFSGRQFSNSRSEMNVSTLELGDSALYLCASSLRGGPTDTQYFGPGTRLTVL.

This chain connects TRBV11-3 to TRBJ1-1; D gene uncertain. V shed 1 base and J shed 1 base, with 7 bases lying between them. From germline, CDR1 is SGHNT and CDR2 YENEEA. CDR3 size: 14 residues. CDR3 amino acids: CASSLGWGNTEAFF. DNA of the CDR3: TGTGCCAGCAGCTTAGGGTGGGGGAACACTGAAGCTTTCTTT.

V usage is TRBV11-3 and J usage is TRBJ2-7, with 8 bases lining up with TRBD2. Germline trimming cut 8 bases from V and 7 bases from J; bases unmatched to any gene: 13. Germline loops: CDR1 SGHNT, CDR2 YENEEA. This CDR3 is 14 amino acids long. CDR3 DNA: TGTGCCAGCGCACCGGGACTAGGTGCGTGGGAGCAGTACTTC. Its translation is CASAPGLGAWEQYF.

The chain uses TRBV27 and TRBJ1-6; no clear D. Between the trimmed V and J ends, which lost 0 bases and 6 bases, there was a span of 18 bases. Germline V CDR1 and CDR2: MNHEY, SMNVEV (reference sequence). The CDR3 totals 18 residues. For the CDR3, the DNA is TGTGCCAGCAGTTTATCCTATTGGGCGTTATATCTTAATTCACCCCTCCACTTT. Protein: CASSLSYWALYLNSPLHF.

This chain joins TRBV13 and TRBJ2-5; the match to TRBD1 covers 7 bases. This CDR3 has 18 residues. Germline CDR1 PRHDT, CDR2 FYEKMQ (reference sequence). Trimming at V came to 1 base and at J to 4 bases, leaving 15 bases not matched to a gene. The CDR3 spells CASSLAFDTRGLGETQYF. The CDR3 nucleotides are TGTGCCAGCAGCTTAGCCTTTGACACTAGGGGGCTGGGAGAGACCCAGTACTTC. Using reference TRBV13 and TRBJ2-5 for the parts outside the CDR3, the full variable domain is AAGVIQSPRHLIKEKRETATLKCYPIPRHDTVYWYQQGPGQDPQFLISFYEKMQSDKGSIPDRFSAQQFSDYHSELNMSSLELGDSALYFCASSLAFDTRGLGETQYFGPGTRLLVL.

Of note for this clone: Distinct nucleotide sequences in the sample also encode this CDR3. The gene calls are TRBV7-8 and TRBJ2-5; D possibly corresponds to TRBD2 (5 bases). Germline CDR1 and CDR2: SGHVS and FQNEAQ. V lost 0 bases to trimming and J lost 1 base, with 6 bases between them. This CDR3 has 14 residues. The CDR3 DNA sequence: TGTGCCAGCAGCTTAGCGGGAGTCCAAGAGACCCAGTACTTC. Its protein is CASSLAGVQETQYF.

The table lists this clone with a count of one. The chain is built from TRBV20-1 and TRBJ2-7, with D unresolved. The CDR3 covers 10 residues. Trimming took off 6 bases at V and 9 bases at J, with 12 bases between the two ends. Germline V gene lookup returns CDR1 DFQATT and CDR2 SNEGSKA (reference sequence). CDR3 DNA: TGCAGTGCGCTCCAAGAGGCGCAGTACTTC. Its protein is CSALQEAQYF.

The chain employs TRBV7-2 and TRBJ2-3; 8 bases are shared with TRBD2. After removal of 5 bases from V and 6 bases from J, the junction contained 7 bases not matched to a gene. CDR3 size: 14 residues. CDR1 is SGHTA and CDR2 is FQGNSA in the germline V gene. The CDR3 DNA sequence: TGTGCCAGCAGCCCCCGGGGGGGGGCGGATACGCAGTATTTT. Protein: CASSPRGGADTQYF. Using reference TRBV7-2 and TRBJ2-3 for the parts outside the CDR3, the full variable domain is GAGVSQSPSNKVTEKGKDVELRCDPISGHTALYWYRQSLGQGLEFLIYFQGNSAPDKSGLPSDRFSAERTGGSVSTLTIQRTQQEDSAVYLCASSPRGGADTQYFGPGTRLTVL.

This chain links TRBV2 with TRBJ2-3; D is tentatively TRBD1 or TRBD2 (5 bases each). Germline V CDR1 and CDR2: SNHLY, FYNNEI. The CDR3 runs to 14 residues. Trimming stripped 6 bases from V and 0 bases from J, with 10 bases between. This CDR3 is CASRYEGSTDTQYF. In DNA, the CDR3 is TGTGCCAGCAGGTACGAGGGGAGCACAGATACGCAGTATTTT.

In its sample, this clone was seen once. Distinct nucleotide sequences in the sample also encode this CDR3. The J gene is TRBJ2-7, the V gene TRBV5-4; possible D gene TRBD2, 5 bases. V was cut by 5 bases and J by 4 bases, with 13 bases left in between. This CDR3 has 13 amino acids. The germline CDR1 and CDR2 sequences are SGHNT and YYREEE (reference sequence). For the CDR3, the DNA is TGTGCCAGCAGTCCGGGGAGATATTACGAGCAGTACTTC. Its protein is CASSPGRYYEQYF.

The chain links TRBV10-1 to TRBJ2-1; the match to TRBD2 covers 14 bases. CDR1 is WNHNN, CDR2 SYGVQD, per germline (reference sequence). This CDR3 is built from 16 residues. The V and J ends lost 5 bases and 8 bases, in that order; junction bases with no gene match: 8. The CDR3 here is CASSIGTSGSGDEQFF. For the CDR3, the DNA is TGCGCCAGCAGTATCGGGACTAGCGGGAGTGGGGATGAGCAGTTCTTC.

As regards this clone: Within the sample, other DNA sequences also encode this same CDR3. CDR3 nucleotides: TGTGCCAGCAGCCTTGGACAGGGCTACGAGCAGTACTTC. It codes for CASSLGQGYEQYF. V gene TRBV9 combines with J gene TRBJ2-7; the match to TRBD1 covers 8 bases. The germline CDR1 and CDR2 sequences are SGDLS and YYNGEE. With 4 bases clipped from V and 3 bases from J, the junction kept 3 bases outside the gene matches. CDR3 size: 13 residues.

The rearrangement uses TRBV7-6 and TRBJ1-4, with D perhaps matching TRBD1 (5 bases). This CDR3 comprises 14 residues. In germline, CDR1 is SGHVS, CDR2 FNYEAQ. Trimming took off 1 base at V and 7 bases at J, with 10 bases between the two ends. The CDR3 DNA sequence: TGTGCCAGCAGCTTAGGCACAGGCGGTGAAAAACTGTTTTTT. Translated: CASSLGTGGEKLFF.

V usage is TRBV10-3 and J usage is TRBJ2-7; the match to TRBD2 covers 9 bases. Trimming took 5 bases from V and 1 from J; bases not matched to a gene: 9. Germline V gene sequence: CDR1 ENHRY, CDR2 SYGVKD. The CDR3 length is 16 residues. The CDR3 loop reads CAISYNSGSGSYEQYF. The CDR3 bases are TGTGCCATCAGTTATAATAGCGGGAGTGGGTCCTACGAGCAGTACTTC.

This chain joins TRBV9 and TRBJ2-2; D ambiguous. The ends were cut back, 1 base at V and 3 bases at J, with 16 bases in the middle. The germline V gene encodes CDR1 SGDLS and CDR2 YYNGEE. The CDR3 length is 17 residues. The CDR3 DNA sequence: TGTGCCAGCAGCGTAAACCTGAAGTTTGGGGACACCGGGGAGCTGTTTTTT. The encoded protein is CASSVNLKFGDTGELFF.